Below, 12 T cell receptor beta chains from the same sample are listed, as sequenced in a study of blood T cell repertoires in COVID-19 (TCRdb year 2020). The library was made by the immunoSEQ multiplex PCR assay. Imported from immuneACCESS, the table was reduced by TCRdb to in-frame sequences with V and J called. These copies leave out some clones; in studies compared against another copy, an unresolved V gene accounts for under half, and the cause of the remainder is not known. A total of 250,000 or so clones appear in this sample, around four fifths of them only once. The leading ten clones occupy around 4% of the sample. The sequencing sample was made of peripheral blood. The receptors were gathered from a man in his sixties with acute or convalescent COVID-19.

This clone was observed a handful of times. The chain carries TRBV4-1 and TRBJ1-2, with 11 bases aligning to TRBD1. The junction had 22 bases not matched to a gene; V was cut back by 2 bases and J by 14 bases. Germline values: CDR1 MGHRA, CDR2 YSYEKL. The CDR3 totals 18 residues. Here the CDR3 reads CASSQWVEGTGGLITRTF. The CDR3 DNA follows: TGCGCCAGCAGCCAATGGGTTGAAGGGACAGGGGGTTTGATAACTAGGACCTTC.

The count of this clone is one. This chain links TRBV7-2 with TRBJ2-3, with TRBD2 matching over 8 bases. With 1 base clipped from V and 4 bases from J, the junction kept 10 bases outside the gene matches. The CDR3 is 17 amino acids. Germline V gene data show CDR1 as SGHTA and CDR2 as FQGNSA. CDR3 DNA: TGTGCCAGCAGCTTAGGCAGCGCTAGCGGGTCCCCAGATACGCAGTATTTT. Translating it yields CASSLGSASGSPDTQYF.

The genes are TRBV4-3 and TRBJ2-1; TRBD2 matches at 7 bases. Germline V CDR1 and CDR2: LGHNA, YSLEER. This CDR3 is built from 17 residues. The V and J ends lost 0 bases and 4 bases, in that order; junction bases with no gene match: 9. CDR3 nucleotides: TGCGCCAGCAGCCAAGATAAGGCTAGCGGAGCTTACAATGAGCAGTTCTTC. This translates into CASSQDKASGAYNEQFF.

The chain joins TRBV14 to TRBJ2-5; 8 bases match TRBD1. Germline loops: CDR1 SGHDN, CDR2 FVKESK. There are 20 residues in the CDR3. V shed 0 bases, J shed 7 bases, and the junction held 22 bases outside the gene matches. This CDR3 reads CASSQDRGERTGYLRGTQYF. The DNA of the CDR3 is TGTGCCAGCAGCCAAGACAGGGGCGAACGGACAGGGTATCTTCGTGGGACCCAGTACTTC.

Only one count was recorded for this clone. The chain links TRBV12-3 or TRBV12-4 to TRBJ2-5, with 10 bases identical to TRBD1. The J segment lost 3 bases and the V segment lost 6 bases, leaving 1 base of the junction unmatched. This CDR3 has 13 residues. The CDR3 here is CASRTGGKETQYF. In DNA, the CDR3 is TGTGCCAGCAGGACAGGGGGCAAAGAGACCCAGTACTTC.

CDR3 residues: CASSFDRRTEAFF. CDR3 DNA: TGTGCCAGCAGTTTCGACCGGAGGACTGAAGCTTTCTTT. J is TRBJ1-1 and V is TRBV12-3 or TRBV12-4, with unresolved D. The CDR3 contains 13 residues. V lost 3 bases and J lost 5, with 10 bases in between.

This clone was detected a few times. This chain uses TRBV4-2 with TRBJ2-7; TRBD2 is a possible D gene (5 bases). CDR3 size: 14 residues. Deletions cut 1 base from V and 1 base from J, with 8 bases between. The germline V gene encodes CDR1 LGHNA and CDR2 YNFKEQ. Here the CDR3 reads CASSQGGLSYEQYF. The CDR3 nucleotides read TGTGCCAGCAGCCAAGGCGGGTTGTCCTACGAGCAGTACTTC.

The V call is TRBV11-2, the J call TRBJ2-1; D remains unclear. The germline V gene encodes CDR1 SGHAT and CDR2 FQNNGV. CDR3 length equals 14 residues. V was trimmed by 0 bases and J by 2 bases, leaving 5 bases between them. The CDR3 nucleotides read TGTGCCAGCAGCTTAGATCTAGCCTACAATGAGCAGTTCTTC. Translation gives CASSLDLAYNEQFF.

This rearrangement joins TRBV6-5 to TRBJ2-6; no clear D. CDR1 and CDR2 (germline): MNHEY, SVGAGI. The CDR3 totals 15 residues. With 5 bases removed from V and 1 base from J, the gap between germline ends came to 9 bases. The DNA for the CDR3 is TGTGCCAGCAGTCCAACAGTGTCTGGGGCCAACGTCCTGACTTTC. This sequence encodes CASSPTVSGANVLTF.

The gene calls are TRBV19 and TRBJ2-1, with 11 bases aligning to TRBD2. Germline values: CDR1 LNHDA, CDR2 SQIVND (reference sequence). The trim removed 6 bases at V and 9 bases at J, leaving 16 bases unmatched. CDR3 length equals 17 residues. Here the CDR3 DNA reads TGTGCCAGTAGACGGAACGAAGGTAGCGGGAGGGTAGGTGAGCAGTTCTTC. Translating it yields CASRRNEGSGRVGEQFF.

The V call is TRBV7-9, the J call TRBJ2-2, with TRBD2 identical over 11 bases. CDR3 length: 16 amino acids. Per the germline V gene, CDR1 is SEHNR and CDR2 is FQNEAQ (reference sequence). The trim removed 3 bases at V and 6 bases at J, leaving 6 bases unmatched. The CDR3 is CASSFSGRAVPGELFF. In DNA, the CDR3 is TGTGCCAGCAGCTTTAGCGGGAGGGCGGTCCCCGGGGAGCTGTTTTTT.

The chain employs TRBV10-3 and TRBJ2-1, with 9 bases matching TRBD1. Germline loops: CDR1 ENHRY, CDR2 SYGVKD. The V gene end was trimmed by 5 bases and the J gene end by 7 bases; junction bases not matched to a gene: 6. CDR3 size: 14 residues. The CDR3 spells CAISILGQGNEQFF. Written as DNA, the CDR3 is TGTGCCATCAGTATTTTGGGACAGGGTAATGAGCAGTTCTTC.